The clone carrying this T cell receptor beta chain has more than one count but fewer than ten. Every donor provided 7.5 to 10 milliliters of peripheral blood. Primers used in a second PCR of roughly 6 to 11 cycles were a sample-barcoded 5' primer and a J-beta primer mix. TCRdb reprocessed the 5' RACE reads via MiXCR and lists one record per CDR3 protein. Of over a million distinct CDR3 sequences in the sample, less than 25% were seen once. This sample stems from a study of blood T cells in healthy people across ages. This CDR3 contains 14 residues. The germline CDR1 and CDR2 sequences are MGHRA and YSYEKL. The same specimen was also included in a second study, on T cells of mothers and their children.

The source material was blood. The TCR comes from a girl aged 2-10 years in good health. The V call is TRBV4-1, the J call TRBJ2-5; D gene uncertain. The J call is doubtful: the DNA matches TRBJ2-1 better. CDR3 coding DNA: TGCGCCAGCAGCCACCTAGAAGGGCGGTATGAGCAGTTCTTC. Encoded protein: CASSHLEGRYEQFF.